Reported below is one T cell receptor beta chain. Germline-derived CDR1 and CDR2 are KGHSH and LQKENI. V was pared by 3 bases and J by 0 bases, with 14 bases between. The CDR3 is made up of 16 amino acids. This entry is derived from a study of cytomegalovirus exposure and HLA in healthy donors. Looking at the study overall: Around 85 million unique TCR sequences came from HLA-typed donors in an early release.

60 Vbeta and 13 Jbeta primers were used in PCR. Using immunoSEQ multiplex PCR, the repertoire was profiled, and TCRdb retains in-frame clones only, with some absent. The sample holds 100,000 to 150,000 clones, about 84% seen once. This chain uses TRBV18 with TRBJ1-2, with a tentative D call TRBD1 (5 bases). The receptor's source is a man between 18 and 29 years old in good health and CMV-seropositive. Sequencing used PBMCs. The CDR3 is CASSPLPEGTNYGYTF. CDR3 in DNA: TGTGCCAGCTCACCTCTCCCGGAGGGGACTAACTATGGCTACACCTTC.